Below, 6 T cell receptor beta chains from the same sample are listed, as sequenced in a study of OX40 agonist ivuxolimab in advanced cancers. The table came from immunoSEQ multiplex PCR; TCRdb's copy has only in-frame clones and leaves some out. The sample has tens of thousands of clones, about 87% seen once. The material was CD4+ or CD8+ T cells sorted from blood, obtained in a trial of the OX40 agonist ivuxolimab. These receptors were collected from an adult with an advanced solid tumor such as melanoma, head and neck, liver or kidney cancer.

The chain is built from TRBV19 and TRBJ2-1; TRBD2 aligns across 8 bases. Germline-derived CDR1 and CDR2 are LNHDA and SQIVND (reference sequence). V shed 8 bases and J 8 bases; nucleotides not matched to a gene: 17. CDR3 length equals 16 residues. In DNA form, the CDR3 reads TGTGCCAGTCGACGAACCGGGACTAGGGGTTCCGATGAGCAGTTCTTC. It translates to CASRRTGTRGSDEQFF.

This clone was seen just once. The chain combines TRBV6-4 with TRBJ2-3; D unclear. Trimming took 5 bases from V and 1 from J, leaving 13 bases between them. The CDR3 extends over 15 amino acids. CDR1 MRHNA and CDR2 SNTAGT come from the germline V gene. In DNA form, the CDR3 reads TGTGCCAGCAGTCAAGAAACATCCGGCACAGATACGCAGTATTTT. This encodes CASSQETSGTDTQYF.

This clone was counted once. V usage is TRBV5-1 and J usage is TRBJ1-1, with D maybe TRBD1 (5 bases). CDR1 SGHRS and CDR2 YFSETQ come from the germline V gene. Trimming cost V 4 bases and J 2 bases, with 9 bases left between them. The CDR3 is made up of 13 amino acids. In nucleotides, the CDR3 is TGCGCCAGCAGCGGGGACGGTAACACTGAAGCTTTCTTT. This gives the protein CASSGDGNTEAFF.

This rearrangement joins TRBV4-2 to TRBJ2-3; D ambiguous. With 0 bases removed from V and 1 base from J, the gap between germline ends came to 8 bases. CDR1 is LGHNA, CDR2 YNFKEQ, per germline. The CDR3 sequence is 15 residues long. The CDR3 is CASSQESWRTDTQYF. CDR3 nucleotide sequence: TGTGCCAGCAGCCAAGAGTCATGGCGCACAGATACGCAGTATTTT.

The chain links TRBV30 to TRBJ1-3, with D possibly matching TRBD1 (5 bases). CDR3 length: 15 amino acids. The V end was cut by 1 base, the J end by 3 bases, with 13 bases between. CDR1 and CDR2 (germline): GTSNPN, SVGIG (reference sequence). CDR3 DNA: TGTGCCTGGAGTGGACAGAGGACGAGTGGAAACACCATATATTTT. It is translated as CAWSGQRTSGNTIYF.

This chain links TRBV5-6 with TRBJ2-7; D tentatively reads TRBD1 or TRBD2 (5 bases each). Germline CDR1 is SGHDT and CDR2 is YYEEEE. The CDR3 totals 14 residues. The germline V and J ends were trimmed by 4 bases and 3 bases, with 14 bases remaining between them. The CDR3 loop is CASSTGTVLYEQYF. CDR3 bases: TGTGCCAGCAGCACCGGGACGGTCCTCTACGAGCAGTACTTC.